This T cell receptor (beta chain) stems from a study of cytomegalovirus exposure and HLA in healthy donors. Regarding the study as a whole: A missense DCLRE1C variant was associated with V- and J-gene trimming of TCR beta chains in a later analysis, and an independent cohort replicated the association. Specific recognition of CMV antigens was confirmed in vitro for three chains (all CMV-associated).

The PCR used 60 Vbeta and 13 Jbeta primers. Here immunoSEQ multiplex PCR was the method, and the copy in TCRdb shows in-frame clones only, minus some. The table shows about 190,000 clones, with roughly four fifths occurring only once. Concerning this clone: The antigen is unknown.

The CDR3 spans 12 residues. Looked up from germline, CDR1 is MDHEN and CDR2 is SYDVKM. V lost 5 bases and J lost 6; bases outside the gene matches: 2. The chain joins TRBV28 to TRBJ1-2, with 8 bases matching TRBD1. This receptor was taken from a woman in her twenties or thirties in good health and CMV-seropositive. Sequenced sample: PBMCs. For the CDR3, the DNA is TGTGCCAGCAGTAGGACAGGGAATGGCTACACCTTC. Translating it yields CASSRTGNGYTF.